The 11 T cell receptor beta chains below all came from one sample that was sequenced in a study of blood T cell repertoires in COVID-19. Clones were sequenced by immunoSEQ multiplex PCR, and TCRdb holds only the in-frame ones, with some missing. The table has around 210,000 clones, roughly 84% seen once. Sequencing input: peripheral blood. The receptors shown here come from a human donor in a cohort sampled during active COVID-19.

This chain connects TRBV5-4 to TRBJ2-1; TRBD2 matches 15 bases. Germline V gives CDR1 SGHNT, CDR2 YYREEE (reference sequence). V gave up 4 bases and J gave up 9 bases; unmatched junction bases: 8. The CDR3 covers 16 residues. The CDR3 loop is CASSQGLAGGRGEQFF. The CDR3 DNA is TGTGCCAGCAGCCAGGGACTAGCGGGAGGCCGTGGTGAGCAGTTCTTC. The variable domain in full, with the rest retrieved from reference TRBV5-4 and TRBJ2-1, is ETGVTQSPTHLIKTRGQQVTLRCSSQSGHNTVSWYQQALGQGPQFIFQYYREEENGRGNFPPRFSGLQFPNYSSELNVNALELDDSALYLCASSQGLAGGRGEQFFGPGTRLTVL.

This clone was seen a single time. The chain links TRBV4-1 to TRBJ1-3; 12 nucleotides line up with TRBD1. V shed 4 bases and J 2 bases; nucleotides not matched to a gene: 6. The germline V gene encodes CDR1 MGHRA and CDR2 YSYEKL. CDR3 size: 17 residues. The CDR3 region is CASSLGTGGLTGNTIYF. CDR3 nucleotides: TGCGCCAGCAGCCTTGGGACAGGGGGCTTGACTGGAAACACCATATATTTT.

The rearrangement joins TRBV18 to TRBJ2-7, with a tentative D call TRBD1 (5 bases). V was shortened by 5 bases and J by 2 bases, with 25 bases between the two germline ends. CDR3 length: 18 amino acids. Germline values: CDR1 KGHSH, CDR2 LQKENI. This CDR3 reads CASSGRSAGPGMAYEQYF. CDR3 sequence (DNA): TGTGCCAGCTCAGGCCGAAGTGCAGGGCCAGGCATGGCCTACGAGCAGTACTTC.

The chain joins TRBV6-1 to TRBJ1-1; 9 bases fit TRBD1. Unmatched junction bases numbered 1, after V lost 1 base and J lost 1 base. The CDR3 runs 15 residues. Germline loops: CDR1 MNHNS, CDR2 SASEGT. Here the CDR3 DNA reads TGTGCCAGCAGTGAAGGACAGGGGGGGAACACTGAAGCTTTCTTT. Translated: CASSEGQGGNTEAFF.

The V call is TRBV29-1, the J call TRBJ1-1, with D unresolved. Deletions cut 0 bases from V and 5 bases from J, with 13 bases between. The CDR3 runs to 14 residues. CDR1 and CDR2 (germline): SQVTM, ANQGSEA. The CDR3 reads CSVEDPDLGTEAFF. The CDR3 bases are TGCAGCGTTGAAGATCCAGACCTCGGGACTGAAGCTTTCTTT.

This clone was seen only once. This CDR3 reads CASSYSNREQGETQYF. The CDR3 DNA follows: TGTGCCAGCAGTTACTCGAATCGGGAGCAGGGAGAGACCCAGTACTTC. The chain combines TRBV6-6 with TRBJ2-5; D perhaps matches TRBD2 (6 bases). Trimming left V 0 bases short and J 4 bases short, with 15 bases between. This CDR3 is built from 16 residues. CDR1 and CDR2 (germline): MNHNY, SVGAGI (reference sequence).

This clone was counted a single time. V is TRBV11-2 and J is TRBJ1-1; D is ambiguous. The CDR3 sequence is 18 residues long. The V end lost 0 bases, the J end lost 1 base, and 18 bases lay between the germline ends. CDR1 and CDR2 (germline): SGHAT, FQNNGV. For the CDR3, the DNA is TGTGCCAGCAGCTTAGATCCCGACATTCTCCTAAGGAACACTGAAGCTTTCTTT. This translates into CASSLDPDILLRNTEAFF. Full variable domain (outside the CDR3, taken from reference TRBV11-2 and TRBJ1-1): EAGVAQSPRYKIIEKRQSVAFWCNPISGHATLYWYQQILGQGPKLLIQFQNNGVVDDSQLPKDRFSAERLKGVDSTLKIQPAKLEDSAVYLCASSLDPDILLRNTEAFFGQGTRLTVV.

The chain uses TRBV5-1 and TRBJ2-2, with 8 bases fitting TRBD2. Germline V gene lookup returns CDR1 SGHRS and CDR2 YFSETQ. J gave up 3 bases and V 2 bases, and 6 bases lay outside the gene matches. The CDR3 contains 16 residues. CDR3 protein: CASSFRSGGYTGELFF. As DNA, the CDR3 is TGCGCCAGCAGCTTTAGGTCGGGAGGGTACACCGGGGAGCTGTTTTTT.

The chain links TRBV27 to TRBJ1-2; TRBD1 matches 8 bases. Germline lookup yields CDR1 MNHEY and CDR2 SMNVEV (reference sequence). The CDR3 has 13 residues. Trimming removed 6 bases from V and 10 bases from J; junction bases left unmatched: 10. The CDR3 region has the DNA TGTGCCAGCAGCCCGACAGGGGTTGGTAACTACACCTTC. Protein product: CASSPTGVGNYTF.

V gene TRBV27 combines with J gene TRBJ2-7; 8 nucleotides agree with TRBD1. CDR1 is MNHEY, CDR2 SMNVEV, per germline (reference sequence). The trim removed 5 bases at V and 4 bases at J, leaving 7 bases unmatched. This CDR3 region has 14 residues. The DNA of the CDR3 is TGTGCCAGCAGTCTCCGACAGGGGTGGTACGAGCAGTACTTC. This translates into CASSLRQGWYEQYF.

Turning to this clone: The junction does not match germline at one end; this may be a read error. V and J are TRBV29-1 and TRBJ2-7; possible D gene TRBD2, 6 bases. CDR1 and CDR2 from the germline V gene are SQVTM and ANQGSEA. The CDR3 spans 12 residues. CDR3: CSVEDRVGSRDF. CDR3 nucleotide sequence: TGCAGCGTTGAAGATCGAGTCGGGAGTAGGGACTTC.